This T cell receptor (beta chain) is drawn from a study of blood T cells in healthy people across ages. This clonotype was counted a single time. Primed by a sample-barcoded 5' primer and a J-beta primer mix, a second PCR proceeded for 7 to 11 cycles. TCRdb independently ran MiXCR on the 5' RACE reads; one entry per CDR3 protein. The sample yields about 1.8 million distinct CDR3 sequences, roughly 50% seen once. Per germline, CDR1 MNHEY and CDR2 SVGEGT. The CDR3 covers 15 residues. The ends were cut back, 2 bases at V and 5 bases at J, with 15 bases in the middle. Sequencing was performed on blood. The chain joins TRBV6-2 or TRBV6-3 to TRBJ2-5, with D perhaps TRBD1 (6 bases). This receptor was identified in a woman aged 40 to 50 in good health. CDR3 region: CASSYTGTKSETQYF. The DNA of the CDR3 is TGTGCCAGCAGTTACACAGGGACCAAGAGTGAGACCCAGTACTTC.